This T cell receptor (beta chain) was sequenced for a study of PD-L1 blockade in urothelial cancer. The overall study: Patients previously received 0 to 3 chemotherapy regimens.

Sequenced by immunoSEQ multiplex PCR; TCRdb stores in-frame clones only, minus some. Here the sample spans 35,000 to 50,000 clones, approximately 90% being singletons. The trim removed 3 bases at V and 7 bases at J, leaving 3 bases unmatched. From germline, CDR1 is SGHDT and CDR2 YYEEEE. The CDR3 length is 12 residues. V and J are TRBV5-6 and TRBJ1-1, with TRBD1 matching over 7 bases. The receptor was isolated from a woman in her sixties with urothelial cancer. Sequencing was performed on PBMCs, taken around atezolizumab (anti-PD-L1) treatment. CDR3 DNA: TGTGCCAGCAGCTGGGACAGAGATGAAGCTTTCTTT. This translates into CASSWDRDEAFF.